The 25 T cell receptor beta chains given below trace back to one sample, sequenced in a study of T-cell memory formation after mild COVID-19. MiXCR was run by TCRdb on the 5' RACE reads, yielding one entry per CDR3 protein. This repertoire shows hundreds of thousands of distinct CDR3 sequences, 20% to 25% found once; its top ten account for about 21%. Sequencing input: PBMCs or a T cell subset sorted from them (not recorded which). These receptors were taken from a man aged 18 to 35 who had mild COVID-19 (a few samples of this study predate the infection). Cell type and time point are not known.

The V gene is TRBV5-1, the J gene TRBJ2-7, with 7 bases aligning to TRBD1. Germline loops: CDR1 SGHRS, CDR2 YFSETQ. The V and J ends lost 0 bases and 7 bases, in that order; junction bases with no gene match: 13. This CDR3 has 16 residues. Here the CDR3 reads CASSLGVDRPYVEQYV. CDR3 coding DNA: TGCGCCAGCAGCTTGGGAGTGGACAGGCCCTATGTTGAGCAGTACGTC.

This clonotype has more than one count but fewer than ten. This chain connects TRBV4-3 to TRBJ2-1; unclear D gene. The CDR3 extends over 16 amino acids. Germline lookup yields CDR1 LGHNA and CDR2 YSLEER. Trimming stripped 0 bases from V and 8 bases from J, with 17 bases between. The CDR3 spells CASSQDRSWFGHEQFF. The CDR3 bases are TGCGCCAGCAGCCAAGATCGGTCATGGTTTGGCCATGAGCAGTTCTTC.

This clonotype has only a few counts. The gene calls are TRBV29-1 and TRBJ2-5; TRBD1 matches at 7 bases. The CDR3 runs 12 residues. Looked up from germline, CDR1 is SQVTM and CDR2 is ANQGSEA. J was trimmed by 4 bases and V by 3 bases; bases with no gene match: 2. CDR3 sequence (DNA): TGCAGCGTTGAGACAGGGCGAGAGACCCAGTACTTC. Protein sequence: CSVETGRETQYF.

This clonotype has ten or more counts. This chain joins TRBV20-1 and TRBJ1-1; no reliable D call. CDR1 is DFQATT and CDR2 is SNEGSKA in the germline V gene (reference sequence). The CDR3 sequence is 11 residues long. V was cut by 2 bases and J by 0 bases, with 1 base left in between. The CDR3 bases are TGCAGTGCTAGAATGAACACTGAAGCTTTCTTT. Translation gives CSARMNTEAFF.

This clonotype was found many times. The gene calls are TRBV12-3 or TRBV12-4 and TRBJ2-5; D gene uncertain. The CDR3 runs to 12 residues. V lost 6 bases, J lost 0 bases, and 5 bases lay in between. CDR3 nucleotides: TGTGCCAGCAGCCGGGACCAAGAGACCCAGTACTTC. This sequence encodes CASSRDQETQYF.

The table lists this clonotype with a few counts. CDR3 nucleotides: TGTGCCAGCAGTTACTCGCGGAGGTCTGAGGAAAAACTGTTTTTT. Amino acids: CASSYSRRSEEKLFF. The chain joins TRBV6-2 or TRBV6-3 to TRBJ1-4; D gene unclear. Looked up from germline, CDR1 is MNHEY and CDR2 is SVGEGT. V lost 0 bases and J lost 8, with 13 bases in between. This CDR3 is built from 15 residues.

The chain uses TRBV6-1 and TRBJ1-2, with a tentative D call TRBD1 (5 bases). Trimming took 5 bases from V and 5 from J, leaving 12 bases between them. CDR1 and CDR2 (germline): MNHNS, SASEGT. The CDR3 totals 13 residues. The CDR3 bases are TGTGCCAGCAGTTCGTCCGGGGGTTATGGCTACACCTTC. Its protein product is CASSSSGGYGYTF.

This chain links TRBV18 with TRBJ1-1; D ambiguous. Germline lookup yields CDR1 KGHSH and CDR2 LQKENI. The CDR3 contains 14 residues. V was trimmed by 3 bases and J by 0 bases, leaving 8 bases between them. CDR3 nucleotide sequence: TGTGCCAGCTCACCGGTCACTCTGAACACTGAAGCTTTCTTT. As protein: CASSPVTLNTEAFF.

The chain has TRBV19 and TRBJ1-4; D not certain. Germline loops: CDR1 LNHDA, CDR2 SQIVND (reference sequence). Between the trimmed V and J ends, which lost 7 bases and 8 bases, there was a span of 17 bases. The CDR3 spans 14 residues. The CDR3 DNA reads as TGTGCCAGTACTCCCGATTATCACGGGGAAAAACTGTTTTTT. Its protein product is CASTPDYHGEKLFF. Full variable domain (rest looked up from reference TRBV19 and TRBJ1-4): DGGITQSPKYLFRKEGQNVTLSCEQNLNHDAMYWYRQDPGQGLRLIYYSQIVNDFQKGDIAEGYSVSREKKESFPLTVTSAQKNPTAFYLCASTPDYHGEKLFFGSGTQLSVL.

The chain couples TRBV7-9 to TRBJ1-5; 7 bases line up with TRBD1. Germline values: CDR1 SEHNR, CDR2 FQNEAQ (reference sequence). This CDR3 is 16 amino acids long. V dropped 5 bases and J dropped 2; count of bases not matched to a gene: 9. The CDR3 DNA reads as TGTGCCAGCAGCCTGGACAGGATGGGGGGCAATCAGCCCCAGCATTTT. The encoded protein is CASSLDRMGGNQPQHF.

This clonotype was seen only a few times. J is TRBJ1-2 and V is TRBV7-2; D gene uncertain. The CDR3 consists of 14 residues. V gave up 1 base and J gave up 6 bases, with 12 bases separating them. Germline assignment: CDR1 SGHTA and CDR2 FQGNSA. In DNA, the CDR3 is TGTGCCAGCAGCTTAGGGACCGAGAAGCATGGCTACACCTTC. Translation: CASSLGTEKHGYTF.

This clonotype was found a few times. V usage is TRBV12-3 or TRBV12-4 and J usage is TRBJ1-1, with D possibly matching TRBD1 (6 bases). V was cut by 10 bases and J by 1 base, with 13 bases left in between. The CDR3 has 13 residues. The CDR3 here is CATTGQQNTEAFF. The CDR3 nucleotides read TGTGCCACTACCGGACAGCAGAACACTGAAGCTTTCTTT.

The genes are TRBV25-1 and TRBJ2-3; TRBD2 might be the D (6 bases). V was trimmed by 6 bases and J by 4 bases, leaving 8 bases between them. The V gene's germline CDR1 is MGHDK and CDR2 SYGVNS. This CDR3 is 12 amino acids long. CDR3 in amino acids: CASRPGADTQYF. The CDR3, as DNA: TGTGCCAGCAGACCGGGGGCAGATACGCAGTATTTT.

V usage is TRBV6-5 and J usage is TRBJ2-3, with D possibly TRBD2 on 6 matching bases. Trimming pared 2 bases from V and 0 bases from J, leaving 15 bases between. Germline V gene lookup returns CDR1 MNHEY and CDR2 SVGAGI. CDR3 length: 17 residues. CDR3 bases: TGTGCCAGCAGTTACACCACTTGGCGGGGTAGCACAGATACGCAGTATTTT. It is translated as CASSYTTWRGSTDTQYF.

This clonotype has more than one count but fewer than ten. CDR3 sequence reads: CASSLAGGPTYEQYF. The DNA of the CDR3 is TGTGCCAGCAGCTTGGCCGGGGGCCCCACCTACGAGCAGTACTTC. The gene calls are TRBV5-5 and TRBJ2-7; the D gene could be TRBD1 or TRBD2 (6 bases each). The CDR3 totals 15 residues. Trimming took 0 bases from V and 2 from J, leaving 12 bases between them. In germline, CDR1 is SGHKS, CDR2 YYEKEE (reference sequence).

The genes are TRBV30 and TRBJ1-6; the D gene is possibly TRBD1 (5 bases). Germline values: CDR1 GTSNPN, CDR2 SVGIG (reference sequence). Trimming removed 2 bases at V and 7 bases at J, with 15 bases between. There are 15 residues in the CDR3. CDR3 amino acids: CAWSIAGPGNSPLHF. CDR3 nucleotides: TGTGCCTGGAGTATCGCGGGACCGGGAAATTCACCCCTCCACTTT.

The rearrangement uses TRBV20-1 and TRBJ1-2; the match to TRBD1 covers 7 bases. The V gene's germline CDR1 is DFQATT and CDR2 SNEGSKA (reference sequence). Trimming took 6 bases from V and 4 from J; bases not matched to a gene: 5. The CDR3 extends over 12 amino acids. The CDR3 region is CSAQGVGYGYTF. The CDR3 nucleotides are TGCAGTGCCCAGGGGGTTGGCTATGGCTACACCTTC.

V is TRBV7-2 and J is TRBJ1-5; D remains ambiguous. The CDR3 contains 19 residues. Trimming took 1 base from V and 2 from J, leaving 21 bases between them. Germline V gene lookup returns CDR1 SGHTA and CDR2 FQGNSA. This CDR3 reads CASSLDRARWHGGNQPQHF. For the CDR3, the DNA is TGTGCCAGCAGCTTAGATCGGGCAAGATGGCATGGGGGCAATCAGCCCCAGCATTTT.

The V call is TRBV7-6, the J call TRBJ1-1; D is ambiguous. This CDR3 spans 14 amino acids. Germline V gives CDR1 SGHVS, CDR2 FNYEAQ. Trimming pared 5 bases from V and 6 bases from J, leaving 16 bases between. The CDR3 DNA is TGTGCCAGCAGCCCCGAAGCCGAGTGGGCTGAAGCTTTCTTT. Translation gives CASSPEAEWAEAFF.

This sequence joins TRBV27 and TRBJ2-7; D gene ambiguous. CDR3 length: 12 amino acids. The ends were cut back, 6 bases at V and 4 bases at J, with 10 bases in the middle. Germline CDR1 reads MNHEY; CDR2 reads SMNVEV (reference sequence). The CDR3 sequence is CASSLLGYEQYF. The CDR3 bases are TGTGCCAGCAGCTTGTTGGGGTACGAGCAGTACTTC.

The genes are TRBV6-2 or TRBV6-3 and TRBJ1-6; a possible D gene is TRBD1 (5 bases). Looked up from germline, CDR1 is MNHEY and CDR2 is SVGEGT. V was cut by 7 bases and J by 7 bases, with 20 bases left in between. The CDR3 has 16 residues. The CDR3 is CASTYRDGFYNSPLHF. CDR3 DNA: TGTGCCAGCACCTACCGGGACGGATTCTACAATTCACCCCTCCACTTT.

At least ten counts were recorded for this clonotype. This CDR3 reads CASSTSPAGEEQFF. DNA for the CDR3: TGTGCCAGCAGCACCTCCCCAGCGGGAGAAGAGCAGTTCTTC. The V and J genes are TRBV21-1 and TRBJ2-1; the D call of TRBD2 is as the table states it, not checked on the DNA. TRBV21-1 is deemed a pseudogene. The CDR3 extends over 14 amino acids.

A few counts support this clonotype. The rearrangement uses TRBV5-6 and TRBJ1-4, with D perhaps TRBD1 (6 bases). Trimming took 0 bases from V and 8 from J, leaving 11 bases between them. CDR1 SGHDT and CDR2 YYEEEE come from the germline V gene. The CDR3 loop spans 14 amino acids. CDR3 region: CASSLAGVEEKLFF. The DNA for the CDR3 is TGTGCCAGCAGCTTGGCAGGGGTGGAGGAAAAACTGTTTTTT.

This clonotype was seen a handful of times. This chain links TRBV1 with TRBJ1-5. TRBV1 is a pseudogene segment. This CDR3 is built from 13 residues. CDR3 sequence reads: CTSARAWREHQHF. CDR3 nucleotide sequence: TGCACCAGTGCTAGGGCTTGGAGGGAGCATCAGCATTTT.

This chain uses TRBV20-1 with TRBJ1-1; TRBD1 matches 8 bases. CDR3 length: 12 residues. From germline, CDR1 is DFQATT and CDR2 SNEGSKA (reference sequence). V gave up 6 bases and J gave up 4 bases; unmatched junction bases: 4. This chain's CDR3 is CSAWTGSTEAFF. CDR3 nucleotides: TGCAGTGCATGGACAGGGAGCACTGAAGCTTTCTTT.